The clone carrying this T cell receptor beta chain showed up many times. The data were obtained in a study of T cells after yellow fever vaccination. About the research overall: Some fractions had low cell numbers, and these were prepared with SMART-Seq v4 Ultra Low Input.

Each CDR3 protein gets one entry after TCRdb re-called the 5' RACE reads with MiXCR. The data show some 350,000 distinct CDR3 sequences, 3% to 4.5% seen once. V was clipped by 5 bases and J by 1 base, with 9 bases between them. The CDR3 has 13 amino acids. Germline V gene lookup returns CDR1 MNHEY and CDR2 SMNVEV (reference sequence). The genes are TRBV27 and TRBJ2-7; the D is unclear. The sequence was obtained from a man aged 18-30 years who received the YFV17D yellow fever vaccine. The sequencing here drew on PBMCs, taken 5 days after the yellow fever booster vaccination. CDR3 sequence: CASSHGPSYEQYV. CDR3 in DNA: TGTGCCAGCAGTCACGGGCCATCCTACGAGCAGTACGTC.